Below, 22 T cell receptor beta chains from the same sample are listed, as sequenced in a study of cytomegalovirus exposure and HLA in healthy donors. Use of 60 Vbeta and 13 Jbeta primers characterized the PCR. Some clones are missing from TCRdb's copy, which holds only in-frame ones; the method was immunoSEQ multiplex PCR. The sample contains more than 95,000 clones, under 90% of which appear only once. The sequencing input was PBMCs. Every receptor here comes from a woman aged 40 to 55 in good health and CMV-seropositive.

The chain links TRBV19 to TRBJ1-5, with a tentative D call TRBD1 (6 bases). This CDR3 has 17 residues. V was cut by 0 bases and J by 6 bases, with 18 bases left in between. Germline lookup yields CDR1 LNHDA and CDR2 SQIVND (reference sequence). The CDR3 coding sequence is TGTGCCAGTAGTATAGATCTGAGGGGGTTAAGAGGTCAGCCCCAGCATTTT. Translated, it gives CASSIDLRGLRGQPQHF.

The chain is built from TRBV5-1 and TRBJ2-1; no firm D call. This CDR3 has 15 amino acids. CDR1 SGHRS and CDR2 YFSETQ come from the germline V gene. V dropped 0 bases and J dropped 2 bases, with 9 bases sitting between them. The CDR3 DNA follows: TGCGCCAGCAGCTTGGTTAACCCAGCCTACAATGAGCAGTTCTTC. It translates to CASSLVNPAYNEQFF.

The V and J genes are TRBV19 and TRBJ2-1, with a tentative D call TRBD1 (6 bases). Germline V CDR1 and CDR2: LNHDA, SQIVND (reference sequence). Trimming pared 1 base from V and 5 bases from J, leaving 6 bases between. This CDR3 has 13 amino acids. CDR3 nucleotides: TGTGCCAGTAGTATAGCAGGGGACAATGAGCAGTTCTTC. It codes for CASSIAGDNEQFF.

This chain uses TRBV9 with TRBJ2-5; TRBD1 agrees at 7 bases. Germline V lookup: CDR1 SGDLS, CDR2 YYNGEE. This CDR3 spans 16 amino acids. Trimming removed 4 bases from V and 2 bases from J; junction bases left unmatched: 11. CDR3 in amino acids: CASSTLARTGQETQYF. CDR3 coding DNA: TGTGCCAGCAGCACCTTAGCGAGGACAGGACAAGAGACCCAGTACTTC.

This chain joins TRBV7-9 and TRBJ1-1, with no clear D. The CDR3 covers 12 residues. Trimming stripped 8 bases from V and 0 bases from J, with 7 bases between. Germline CDR1 is SEHNR and CDR2 is FQNEAQ (reference sequence). This chain's CDR3 is CASGQMNTEAFF. The CDR3 nucleotides are TGTGCCAGCGGCCAAATGAACACTGAAGCTTTCTTT.

The genes are TRBV7-6 and TRBJ2-7; 7 nucleotides match TRBD1. CDR1 and CDR2 from the germline V gene are SGHVS and FNYEAQ. Trimming removed 1 base from V and 1 base from J; junction bases left unmatched: 4. The CDR3 runs to 15 residues. CDR3 coding DNA: TGTGCCAGCAGCTTAGGTTCACAGGGGTCCTACGAGCAGTACTTC. Its protein is CASSLGSQGSYEQYF.

This clone was seen a single time. The chain couples TRBV30 to TRBJ2-2; 11 bases align to TRBD2. CDR3 length: 16 amino acids. Germline CDR1 and CDR2: GTSNPN and SVGIG (reference sequence). Trimming at V came to 1 base and at J to 2 bases, leaving 3 bases not matched to a gene. The CDR3 sequence is CAWSGLAGGNTGELFF. The CDR3 DNA reads TGTGCCTGGAGTGGCCTAGCGGGAGGTAACACCGGGGAGCTGTTTTTT.

The gene calls are TRBV6-5 and TRBJ2-1, with D perhaps TRBD2 (6 bases). The V end lost 0 bases, the J end lost 6 bases, and 12 bases lay between the germline ends. Germline V lookup: CDR1 MNHEY, CDR2 SVGAGI. This CDR3 contains 15 residues. The CDR3 loop reads CASSYSIGTPNEQFF. Here the CDR3 DNA reads TGTGCCAGCAGTTACTCAATCGGGACTCCCAATGAGCAGTTCTTC.

The rearrangement links TRBV2 to TRBJ1-2, with D possibly TRBD1 on 5 matching bases. The germline CDR1 and CDR2 sequences are SNHLY and FYNNEI. V lost 3 bases and J 6 bases, leaving 11 bases between the germline ends. This CDR3 has 13 amino acids. The CDR3 loop is CASSDGTDNGYTF. As DNA, the CDR3 is TGTGCCAGCAGTGACGGAACGGACAATGGCTACACCTTC.

The V call is TRBV7-9, the J call TRBJ2-7; TRBD1 might be the D (6 bases). Germline V gene data show CDR1 as SEHNR and CDR2 as FQNEAQ (reference sequence). The CDR3 loop spans 16 amino acids. The ends were cut back, 3 bases at V and 2 bases at J, with 17 bases in the middle. CDR3 DNA sequence: TGTGCCAGCAGCTTTCCCGGGACACCGCCCGCCTACGAGCAGTACTTC. Translating it yields CASSFPGTPPAYEQYF. The complete variable domain, with remaining parts taken from reference TRBV7-9 and TRBJ2-7, reads DTGVSQNPRHKITKRGQNVTFRCDPISEHNRLYWYRQTLGQGPEFLTYFQNEAQLEKSRLLSDRFSAERPKGSFSTLEIQRTEQGDSAMYLCASSFPGTPPAYEQYFGPGTRLTVT.

J is TRBJ1-2 and V is TRBV5-1; D call uncertain. Germline CDR1 and CDR2: SGHRS and YFSETQ. V lost 4 bases and J 4 bases, leaving 14 bases between the germline ends. The CDR3 spans 14 residues. CDR3 nucleotide sequence: TGCGCCAGCAGCACTGAGGGAGGCGGCTATGGCTACACCTTC. The encoded protein is CASSTEGGGYGYTF. The full variable domain, with the rest looked up from reference TRBV5-1 and TRBJ1-2, is KAGVTQTPRYLIKTRGQQVTLSCSPISGHRSVSWYQQTPGQGLQFLFEYFSETQRNKGNFPGRFSGRQFSNSRSEMNVSTLELGDSALYLCASSTEGGGYGYTFGSGTRLTVV.

The chain combines TRBV18 with TRBJ2-1; weak D call: TRBD2 (6 bases). Looked up from germline, CDR1 is KGHSH and CDR2 is LQKENI. The CDR3 sequence is 14 residues long. V lost 2 bases and J lost 8, with 13 bases in between. The CDR3: CASSPKRTNDEQFF. Written as DNA, the CDR3 is TGTGCCAGCTCACCAAAGAGGACTAACGATGAGCAGTTCTTC.

This rearrangement joins TRBV2 to TRBJ1-6; D call uncertain. V was shortened by 1 base and J by 5 bases, with 12 bases between the two germline ends. Germline assignment: CDR1 SNHLY and CDR2 FYNNEI. The CDR3 covers 16 residues. This CDR3 is CASSEGSLKNNSPLHF. For the CDR3, the DNA is TGTGCCAGCAGTGAAGGGAGCTTAAAAAATAATTCACCCCTCCACTTT.

This clone was recorded only once. The rearrangement links TRBV11-2 to TRBJ2-6, with D tentatively TRBD2 (6 bases). The CDR3 is 15 residues long. CDR1 and CDR2 from the germline V gene are SGHAT and FQNNGV. Trimming took 5 bases from V and 12 from J, leaving 20 bases between them. Here the CDR3 reads CASSQRTGTLSVLTF. CDR3 DNA: TGTGCCAGCAGCCAACGGACCGGGACTTTGTCCGTCCTGACTTTC.

A remark on this clone: Because the CDR3 is missing its conserved closing phenylalanine or tryptophan, this is likely a read error. The gene calls are TRBV28 and TRBJ1-2, with TRBD1 matching 10 bases. Unmatched junction bases numbered 9, after V lost 6 bases and J lost 8 bases. Germline CDR1 reads MDHEN; CDR2 reads SYDVKM. The length of the CDR3 is 14 residues. CDR3 bases: TGTGCCAGCAGCACACCCGGGACAGGGGTAGGCTACACCCTC. Amino acid sequence: CASSTPGTGVGYTL.

This chain links TRBV7-9 with TRBJ1-2; D remains ambiguous. From germline, CDR1 is SEHNR and CDR2 FQNEAQ (reference sequence). CDR3 length equals 16 residues. The V end was cut by 11 bases, the J end by 7 bases, with 29 bases between. Here the CDR3 DNA reads TGTGCCGCCGATATTTTAACGAGGGAGGTCGGAAGTGGCTACACCTTC. Translation gives CAADILTREVGSGYTF. The entire variable domain, with the rest obtained from reference TRBV7-9 and TRBJ1-2, is as follows: DTGVSQNPRHKITKRGQNVTFRCDPISEHNRLYWYRQTLGQGPEFLTYFQNEAQLEKSRLLSDRFSAERPKGSFSTLEIQRTEQGDSAMYLCAADILTREVGSGYTFGSGTRLTVV.

The CDR3: CASKAGGSYEQYF. The CDR3 coding sequence is TGTGCCAGTAAAGCGGGAGGCTCCTACGAGCAGTACTTC. The rearrangement links TRBV19 to TRBJ2-7; TRBD2 matches 9 bases. Germline V gene lookup returns CDR1 LNHDA and CDR2 SQIVND (reference sequence). With V trimmed by 7 bases and J by 0 bases, 1 base remained unmatched. This CDR3 comprises 13 residues.

In DNA form, the CDR3 reads TGTGCCAGCAGTGGACAGGGTGGAGATACGCAGTATTTT. Translating gives CASSGQGGDTQYF. The V and J genes are TRBV2 and TRBJ2-3, with 7 positions matching TRBD1. Germline loops: CDR1 SNHLY, CDR2 FYNNEI. V lost 4 bases and J lost 5; bases outside the gene matches: 3. The CDR3 consists of 13 residues.

The J gene is TRBJ2-7, the V gene TRBV6-5; TRBD1 might be the D (5 bases). The CDR3 runs 15 residues. Deletions cut 1 base from V and 5 bases from J, with 15 bases between. Germline CDR1 reads MNHEY; CDR2 reads SVGAGI. CDR3 protein: CASSYLARGSDEQYF. The CDR3 coding sequence is TGTGCCAGCAGTTACTTGGCTAGGGGCAGCGACGAGCAGTACTTC.

In this sample, this clone turned up a few times. CDR3 in DNA: TGTGCCAGCAGCCCGGGACTAGCGGCCTACAATGAGCAGTTCTTC. This gives the protein CASSPGLAAYNEQFF. The chain combines TRBV7-3 with TRBJ2-1; the match to TRBD2 covers 11 bases. Germline values: CDR1 SGHTA, CDR2 FQGTGA. J gave up 2 bases and V 5 bases, and 2 bases lay outside the gene matches. The CDR3 extends over 15 amino acids.

The chain combines TRBV23-1 with TRBJ2-3; TRBD2 aligns across 9 bases. TRBV23-1 is recorded as an ORF, its role being uncertain. The CDR3 is 17 residues long. The V segment lost 0 bases and the J segment 4 bases; nucleotides outside the gene matches: 8. Here the CDR3 DNA reads TGCGCCAGCAGTCAATCGGGGGGGCGGGAGGGGCCAGATACGCAGTATTTT. This gives the protein CASSQSGGREGPDTQYF.

This chain links TRBV5-1 with TRBJ2-7; 8 bases are shared with TRBD1. Per the germline V gene, CDR1 is SGHRS and CDR2 is YFSETQ. The length of the CDR3 is 17 residues. Unmatched junction bases numbered 11, after V lost 3 bases and J lost 0 bases. In nucleotides, the CDR3 is TGCGCCAGCAGCTCTGTCACTGGACAGGGAACCTCCTACGAGCAGTACTTC. This codes for CASSSVTGQGTSYEQYF.